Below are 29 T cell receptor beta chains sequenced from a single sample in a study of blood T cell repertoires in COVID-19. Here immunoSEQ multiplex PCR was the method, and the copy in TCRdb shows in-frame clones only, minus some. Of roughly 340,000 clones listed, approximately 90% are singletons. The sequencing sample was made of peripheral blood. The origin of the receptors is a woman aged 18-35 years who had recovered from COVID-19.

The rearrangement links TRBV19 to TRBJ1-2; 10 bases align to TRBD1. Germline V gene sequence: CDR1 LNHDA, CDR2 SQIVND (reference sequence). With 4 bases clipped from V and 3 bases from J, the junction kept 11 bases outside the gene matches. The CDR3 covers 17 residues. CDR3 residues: CASSTPGQGWYDYGYTF. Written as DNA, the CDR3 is TGTGCCAGTAGTACACCGGGACAGGGGTGGTATGACTATGGCTACACCTTC.

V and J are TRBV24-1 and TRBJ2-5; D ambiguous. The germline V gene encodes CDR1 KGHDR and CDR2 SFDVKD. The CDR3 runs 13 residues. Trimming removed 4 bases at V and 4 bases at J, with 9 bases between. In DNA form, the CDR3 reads TGTGCCACCAGTGACCCCCCTCGAGAGACCCAGTACTTC. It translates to CATSDPPRETQYF.

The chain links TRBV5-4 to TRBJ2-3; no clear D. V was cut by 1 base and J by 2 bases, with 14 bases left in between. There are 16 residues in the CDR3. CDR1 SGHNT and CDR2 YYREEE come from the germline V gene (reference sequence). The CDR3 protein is CASSLKSRANTDTQYF. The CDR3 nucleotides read TGTGCCAGCAGCTTGAAGAGCAGAGCGAACACAGATACGCAGTATTTT.

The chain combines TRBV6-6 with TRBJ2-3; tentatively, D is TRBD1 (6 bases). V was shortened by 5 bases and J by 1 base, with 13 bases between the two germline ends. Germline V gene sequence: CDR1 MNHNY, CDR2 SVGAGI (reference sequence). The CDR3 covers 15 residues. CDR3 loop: CASSTGQIGTDTQYF. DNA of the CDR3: TGTGCCAGCAGTACAGGACAGATAGGCACAGATACGCAGTATTTT.

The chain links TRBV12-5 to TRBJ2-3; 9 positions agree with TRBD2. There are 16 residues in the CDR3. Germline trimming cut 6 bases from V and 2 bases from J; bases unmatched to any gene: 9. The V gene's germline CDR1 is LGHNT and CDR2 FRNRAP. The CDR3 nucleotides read TGTGCTAGTGGCTCGAGGACTAGCGCCTACACAGATACGCAGTATTTT. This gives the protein CASGSRTSAYTDTQYF.

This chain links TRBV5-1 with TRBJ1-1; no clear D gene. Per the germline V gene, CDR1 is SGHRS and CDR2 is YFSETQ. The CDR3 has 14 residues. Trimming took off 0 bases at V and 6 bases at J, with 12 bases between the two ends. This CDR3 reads CASSLVLGVAEAFF. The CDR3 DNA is TGCGCCAGCAGCTTGGTTCTCGGTGTCGCTGAAGCTTTCTTT.

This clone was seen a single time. CDR3 residues: CASSVVPDGVVSSGYTF. In DNA form, the CDR3 reads TGTGCCAGCAGCGTAGTCCCCGACGGGGTTGTTTCTAGTGGCTACACCTTC. This chain uses TRBV9 with TRBJ1-2, with unresolved D. V lost 0 bases, J lost 7 bases, and 22 bases lay in between. Germline V CDR1 and CDR2: SGDLS, YYNGEE. The CDR3 length is 17 residues.

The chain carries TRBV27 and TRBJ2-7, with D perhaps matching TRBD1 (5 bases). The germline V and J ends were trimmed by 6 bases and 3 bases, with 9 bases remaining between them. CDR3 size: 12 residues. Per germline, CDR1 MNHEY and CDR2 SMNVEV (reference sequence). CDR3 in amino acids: CASRGLDYEQYV. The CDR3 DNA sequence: TGTGCCAGCAGGGGGCTGGACTACGAGCAGTACGTC.

CDR3 sequence: CASSLVRPSSNYGYTF. The CDR3, as DNA: TGTGCCAGCAGCTTGGTCAGGCCCAGCTCTAACTATGGCTACACCTTC. V is TRBV5-4 and J is TRBJ1-2; D remains unclear. V was clipped by 0 bases and J by 0 bases, with 12 bases between them. CDR3 length: 16 residues. Germline values: CDR1 SGHNT, CDR2 YYREEE (reference sequence). The full variable domain, with the rest looked up from reference TRBV5-4 and TRBJ1-2, is ETGVTQSPTHLIKTRGQQVTLRCSSQSGHNTVSWYQQALGQGPQFIFQYYREEENGRGNFPPRFSGLQFPNYSSELNVNALELDDSALYLCASSLVRPSSNYGYTFGSGTRLTVV.

The CDR3 is CASSYMGGVYGYTF. In nucleotides, the CDR3 is TGTGCCAGCAGTTATATGGGGGGGGTCTATGGCTACACCTTC. V usage is TRBV6-2 or TRBV6-3 and J usage is TRBJ1-2; D is possibly TRBD1 (5 bases). The V and J ends lost 3 bases and 4 bases respectively, with 12 bases between them. CDR1 MNHEY and CDR2 SVGEGT come from the germline V gene. The CDR3 loop spans 14 amino acids.

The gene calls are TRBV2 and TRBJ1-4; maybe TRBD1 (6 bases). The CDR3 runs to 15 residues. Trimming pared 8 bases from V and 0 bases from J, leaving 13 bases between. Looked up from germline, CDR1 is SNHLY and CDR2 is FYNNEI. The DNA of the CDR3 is TGTGCCAGCCACAGGGACGAAACAACTAATGAAAAACTGTTTTTT. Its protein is CASHRDETTNEKLFF.

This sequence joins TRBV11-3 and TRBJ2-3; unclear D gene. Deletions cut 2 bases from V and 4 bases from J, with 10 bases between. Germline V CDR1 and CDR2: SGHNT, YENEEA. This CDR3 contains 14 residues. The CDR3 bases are TGTGCCAGCAGCTTATCTCTAATGTCAGATACGCAGTATTTT. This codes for CASSLSLMSDTQYF.

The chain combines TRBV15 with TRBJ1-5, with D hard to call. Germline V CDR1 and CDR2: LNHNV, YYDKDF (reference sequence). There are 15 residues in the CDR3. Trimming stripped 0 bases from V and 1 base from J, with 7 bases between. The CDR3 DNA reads TGTGCCACCAGCAGAGATGGCCGAAGCAATCAGCCCCAGCATTTT. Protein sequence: CATSRDGRSNQPQHF. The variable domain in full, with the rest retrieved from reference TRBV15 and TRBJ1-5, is DAMVIQNPRYQVTQFGKPVTLSCSQTLNHNVMYWYQQKSSQAPKLLFHYYDKDFNNEADTPDNFQSRRPNTSFCFLDIRSPGLGDTAMYLCATSRDGRSNQPQHFGDGTRLSIL.

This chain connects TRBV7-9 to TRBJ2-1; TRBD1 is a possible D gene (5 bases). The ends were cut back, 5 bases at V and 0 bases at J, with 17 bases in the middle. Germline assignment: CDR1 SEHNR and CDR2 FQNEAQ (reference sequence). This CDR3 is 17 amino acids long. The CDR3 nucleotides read TGTGCCAGCAGCCCTAGTCGGACATTTCACTCCTACAATGAGCAGTTCTTC. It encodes CASSPSRTFHSYNEQFF.

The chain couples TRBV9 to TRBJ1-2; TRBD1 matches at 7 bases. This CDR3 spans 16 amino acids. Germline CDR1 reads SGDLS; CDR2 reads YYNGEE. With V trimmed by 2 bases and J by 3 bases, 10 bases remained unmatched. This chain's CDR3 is CASSVGTEKMDYGYTF. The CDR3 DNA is TGTGCCAGCAGCGTTGGGACAGAGAAGATGGACTATGGCTACACCTTC. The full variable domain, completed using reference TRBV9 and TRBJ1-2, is DSGVTQTPKHLITATGQRVTLRCSPRSGDLSVYWYQQSLDQGLQFLIQYYNGEERAKGNILERFSAQQFPDLHSELNLSSLELGDSALYFCASSVGTEKMDYGYTFGSGTRLTVV.

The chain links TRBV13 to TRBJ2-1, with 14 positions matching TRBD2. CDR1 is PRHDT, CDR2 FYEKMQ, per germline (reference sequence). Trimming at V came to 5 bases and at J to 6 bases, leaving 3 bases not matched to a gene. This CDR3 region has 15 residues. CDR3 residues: CASSRLAGGINEQFF. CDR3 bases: TGTGCCAGCAGCCGACTAGCGGGAGGGATCAATGAGCAGTTCTTC.

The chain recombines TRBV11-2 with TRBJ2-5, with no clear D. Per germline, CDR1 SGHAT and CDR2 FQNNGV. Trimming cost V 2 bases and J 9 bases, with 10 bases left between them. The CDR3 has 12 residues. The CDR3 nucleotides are TGTGCCAGCAGCTTAAGCCTGAGTTCCCAGTACTTC. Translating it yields CASSLSLSSQYF.

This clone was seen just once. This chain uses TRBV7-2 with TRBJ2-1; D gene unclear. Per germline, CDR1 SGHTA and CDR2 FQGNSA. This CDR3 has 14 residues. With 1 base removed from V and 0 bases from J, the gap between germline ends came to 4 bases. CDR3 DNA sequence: TGTGCCAGCAGCTTAGGGAGCTCCTACAATGAGCAGTTCTTC. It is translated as CASSLGSSYNEQFF.

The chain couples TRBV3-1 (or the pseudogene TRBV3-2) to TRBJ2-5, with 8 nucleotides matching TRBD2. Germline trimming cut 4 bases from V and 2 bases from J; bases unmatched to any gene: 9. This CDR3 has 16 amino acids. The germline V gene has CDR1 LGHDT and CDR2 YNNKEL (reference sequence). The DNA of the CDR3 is TGTGCCAGCAGCCTTCGATTAGCGGGGACACAAGAGACCCAGTACTTC. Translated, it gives CASSLRLAGTQETQYF.

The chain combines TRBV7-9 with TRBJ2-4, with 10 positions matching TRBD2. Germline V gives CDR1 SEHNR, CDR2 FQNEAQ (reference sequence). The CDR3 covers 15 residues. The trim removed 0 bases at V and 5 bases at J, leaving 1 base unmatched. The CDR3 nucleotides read TGTGCCAGCAGCTTAGCGGGGACTAGCGAAAACATTCAGTACTTC. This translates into CASSLAGTSENIQYF.

The CDR3 spells CASRTSGTDTQYF. The CDR3 nucleotides read TGTGCCAGCAGGACTAGCGGCACAGATACGCAGTATTTT. The rearrangement links TRBV5-6 to TRBJ2-3, with 8 bases aligning to TRBD2. Trimming removed 5 bases from V and 1 base from J; junction bases left unmatched: 0. CDR1 SGHDT and CDR2 YYEEEE come from the germline V gene. This CDR3 is built from 13 residues.

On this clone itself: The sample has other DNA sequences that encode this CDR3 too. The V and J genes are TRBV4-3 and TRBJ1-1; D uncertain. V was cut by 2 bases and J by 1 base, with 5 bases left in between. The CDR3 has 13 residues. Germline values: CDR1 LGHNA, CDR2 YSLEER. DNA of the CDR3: TGCGCCAGCAGCCAAACCGGGAACACTGAAGCTTTCTTT. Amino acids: CASSQTGNTEAFF.

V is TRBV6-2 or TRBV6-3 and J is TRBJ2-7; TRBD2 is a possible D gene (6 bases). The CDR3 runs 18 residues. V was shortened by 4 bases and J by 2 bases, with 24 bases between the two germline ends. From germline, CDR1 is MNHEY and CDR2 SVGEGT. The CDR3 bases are TGTGCCAGCAGTTCCAGCTCGGGGGACCAGGAAATCCCCTACGAGCAGTACGTC. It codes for CASSSSSGDQEIPYEQYV.

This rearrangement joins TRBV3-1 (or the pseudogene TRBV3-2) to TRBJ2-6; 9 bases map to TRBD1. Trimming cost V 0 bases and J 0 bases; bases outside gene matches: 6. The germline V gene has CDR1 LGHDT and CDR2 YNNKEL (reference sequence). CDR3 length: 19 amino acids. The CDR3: CASSQDPRTGDSGANVLTF. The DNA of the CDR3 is TGTGCCAGCAGCCAAGATCCTAGGACAGGGGACTCTGGGGCCAACGTCCTGACTTTC.

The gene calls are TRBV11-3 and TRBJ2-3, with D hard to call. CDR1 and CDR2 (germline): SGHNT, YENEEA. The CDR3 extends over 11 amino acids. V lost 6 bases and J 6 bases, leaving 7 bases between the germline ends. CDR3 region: CASSGPDTQYF. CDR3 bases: TGTGCCAGCAGTGGCCCGGATACGCAGTATTTT.

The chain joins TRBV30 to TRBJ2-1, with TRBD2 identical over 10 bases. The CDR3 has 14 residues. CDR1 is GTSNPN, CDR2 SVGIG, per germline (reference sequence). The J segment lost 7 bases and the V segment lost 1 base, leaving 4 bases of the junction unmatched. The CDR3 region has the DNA TGTGCCTGGAGTGAACTAGCGGGGTGGAATGAGCAGTTCTTC. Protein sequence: CAWSELAGWNEQFF. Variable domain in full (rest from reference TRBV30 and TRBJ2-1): SQTIHQWPATLVQPVGSPLSLECTVEGTSNPNLYWYRQAAGRGLQLLFYSVGIGQISSEVPQNLSASRPQDRQFILSSKKLLLSDSGFYLCAWSELAGWNEQFFGPGTRLTVL.

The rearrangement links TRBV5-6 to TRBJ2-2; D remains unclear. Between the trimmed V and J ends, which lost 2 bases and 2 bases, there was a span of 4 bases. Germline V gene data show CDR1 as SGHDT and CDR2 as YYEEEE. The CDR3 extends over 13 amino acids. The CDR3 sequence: CASSFLNTGELFF. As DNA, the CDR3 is TGTGCCAGCAGCTTTCTAAACACCGGGGAGCTGTTTTTT.

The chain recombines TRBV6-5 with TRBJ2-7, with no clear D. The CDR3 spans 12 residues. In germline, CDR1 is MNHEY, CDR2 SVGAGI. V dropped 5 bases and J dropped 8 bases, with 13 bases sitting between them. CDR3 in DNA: TGTGCCAGCAGTCCGGCGGCTAGTAAGCAGTACGTC. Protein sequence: CASSPAASKQYV.

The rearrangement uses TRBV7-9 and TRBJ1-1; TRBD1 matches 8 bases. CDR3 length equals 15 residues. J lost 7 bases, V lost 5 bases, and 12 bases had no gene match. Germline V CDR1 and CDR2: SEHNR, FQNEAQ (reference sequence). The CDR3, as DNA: TGTGCCAGCAGCCCCCCCACCGGGACAGGTGGTGAAGCTTTCTTT. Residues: CASSPPTGTGGEAFF.